Listed here are 18 T cell receptor beta chains from one sample, sequenced in a study of blood T cell repertoires in COVID-19. Repertoires were generated with immunoSEQ multiplex PCR, while TCRdb's copy carries only in-frame clones and drops some. The table has fewer than 500,000 clones, more than 80% seen once. Source material: peripheral blood. These receptors originate from a woman in her twenties or thirties with active or convalescent COVID-19.

The sample holds one count of this clone. V usage is TRBV12-5 and J usage is TRBJ1-4; a possible D gene is TRBD1 (5 bases). V lost 0 bases to trimming and J lost 6 bases, with 14 bases between them. Germline V lookup: CDR1 LGHNT, CDR2 FRNRAP. The CDR3 has 16 amino acids. The CDR3 nucleotides are TGTGCTAGTGGTTTGGTATTGGGCAGGGCTTATGAAAAACTGTTTTTT. Its protein is CASGLVLGRAYEKLFF.

J is TRBJ1-1 and V is TRBV5-6; TRBD1 aligns across 7 bases. This CDR3 region has 14 residues. CDR1 and CDR2 from the germline V gene are SGHDT and YYEEEE. Germline trimming cut 4 bases from V and 7 bases from J; bases unmatched to any gene: 10. CDR3 DNA sequence: TGTGCCAGCAGCCGGAACAGGGGTCGTCGTGAAGCTTTCTTT. It encodes CASSRNRGRREAFF. The complete variable domain, with remaining parts taken from reference TRBV5-6 and TRBJ1-1, reads DAGVTQSPTHLIKTRGQQVTLRCSPKSGHDTVSWYQQALGQGPQFIFQYYEEEERQRGNFPDRFSGHQFPNYSSELNVNALLLGDSALYLCASSRNRGRREAFFGQGTRLTVV.

The chain combines TRBV28 with TRBJ2-7; D gene unclear. The CDR3 runs 12 residues. Germline lookup yields CDR1 MDHEN and CDR2 SYDVKM. The V and J ends lost 3 bases and 2 bases respectively, with 5 bases between them. The CDR3 sequence is CASSFTAYEQYF. CDR3 sequence (DNA): TGTGCCAGCAGTTTTACGGCCTACGAGCAGTACTTC.

This chain uses TRBV7-8 with TRBJ2-3, with D perhaps matching TRBD2 (5 bases). The germline gives CDR1 SGHVS, CDR2 FQNEAQ. V gave up 1 base and J gave up 1 base, with 6 bases separating them. The CDR3 spans 14 residues. In DNA, the CDR3 is TGTGCCAGCAGCTTAGGTAGCGGCACAGATACGCAGTATTTT. Its translation: CASSLGSGTDTQYF.

The CDR3 DNA sequence: TGTGCCAGCAGTGCCGGACAGGGGGGACTCTATGGCTACACCTTC. Its translation is CASSAGQGGLYGYTF. The chain couples TRBV25-1 to TRBJ1-2, with 10 nucleotides matching TRBD1. V was pared by 4 bases and J by 4 bases, with 6 bases of the junction left unmatched. The CDR3 has 15 amino acids. Germline values: CDR1 MGHDK, CDR2 SYGVNS.

V and J are TRBV6-5 and TRBJ2-1; 8 bases are shared with TRBD2. Per the germline V gene, CDR1 is MNHEY and CDR2 is SVGAGI. V lost 4 bases to trimming and J lost 1 base; unmatched junction nucleotides: 3. The CDR3 is made up of 15 amino acids. The CDR3: CASSLVAGSYNEQFF. The CDR3 nucleotides are TGTGCCAGCAGTTTAGTAGCGGGGTCCTACAATGAGCAGTTCTTC.

This clone was observed a few times. V is TRBV27 and J is TRBJ2-2; D may be TRBD2 (6 bases). The CDR3 has 16 residues. The germline V gene encodes CDR1 MNHEY and CDR2 SMNVEV (reference sequence). Trimming shortened V by 2 bases and J by 3 bases, and 13 bases separated the two germline ends. CDR3 region: CASSLNGGVYTGELFF. In DNA form, the CDR3 reads TGTGCCAGCAGTTTAAACGGGGGAGTATACACCGGGGAGCTGTTTTTT.

V gene TRBV19 combines with J gene TRBJ2-1; 7 bases map to TRBD2. This CDR3 spans 16 amino acids. Germline CDR1 and CDR2: LNHDA and SQIVND (reference sequence). V trimming: 6 bases; J trimming: 5 bases; junction bases outside the gene matches: 13. This CDR3 reads CASSLGSGVRNNEQFF. Here the CDR3 DNA reads TGTGCCAGTAGCCTGGGAAGCGGGGTCAGGAACAATGAGCAGTTCTTC.

This clone was observed once. The J gene is TRBJ2-1, the V gene TRBV7-2; 9 bases line up with TRBD2. The length of the CDR3 is 13 residues. Germline CDR1 reads SGHTA; CDR2 reads FQGNSA. With 8 bases clipped from V and 4 bases from J, the junction kept 3 bases outside the gene matches. CDR3 loop: CASGSGGYNEQFF. The CDR3 DNA reads as TGTGCCAGCGGTAGCGGGGGTTACAATGAGCAGTTCTTC.

This CDR3 is CASGIRGEERSSPLHF. The DNA of the CDR3 is TGTGCTAGTGGGATCCGGGGGGAGGAAAGGAGTTCACCCCTCCACTTT. The chain couples TRBV12-5 to TRBJ1-6; a weak D match, TRBD1 (5 bases). V dropped 6 bases and J dropped 9 bases, with 21 bases sitting between them. The length of the CDR3 is 16 residues. Germline V gene sequence: CDR1 LGHNT, CDR2 FRNRAP.

V and J are TRBV9 and TRBJ1-2, with D tentatively TRBD1 (5 bases). V was pared by 3 bases and J by 4 bases, with 16 bases between. This CDR3 spans 15 amino acids. Per germline, CDR1 SGDLS and CDR2 YYNGEE. The CDR3 DNA is TGTGCCAGCAGCGCTCCCCGGGACTATGCCTATGGCTACACCTTC. It translates to CASSAPRDYAYGYTF.

This clone was recorded only once. The genes are TRBV12-3 or TRBV12-4 and TRBJ1-2; D unclear. This CDR3 comprises 12 residues. V was cut by 3 bases and J by 8 bases, with 10 bases left in between. The CDR3 loop is CASSFSREGYTF. The CDR3 nucleotides are TGTGCCAGCAGTTTTTCTCGGGAAGGCTACACCTTC.

The chain uses TRBV4-2 and TRBJ2-7; no definite D call. V lost 0 bases, J lost 0 bases, and 12 bases lay in between. CDR1 is LGHNA, CDR2 YNFKEQ, per germline. This CDR3 comprises 16 residues. This CDR3 is CASSQDRVVSSYEQYF. In DNA, the CDR3 is TGTGCCAGCAGCCAAGATAGAGTTGTAAGCTCCTACGAGCAGTACTTC.

The V gene is TRBV9, the J gene TRBJ2-3, with D unresolved. The V end lost 1 base, the J end lost 3 bases, and 9 bases lay between the germline ends. The germline V gene has CDR1 SGDLS and CDR2 YYNGEE. The CDR3 length is 14 residues. The CDR3 nucleotides read TGTGCCAGCAGCGTAAAGTGGAGTACAGATACGCAGTATTTT. This sequence encodes CASSVKWSTDTQYF.

This chain joins TRBV6-4 and TRBJ1-1; 7 bases match TRBD1. Germline CDR1 reads MRHNA; CDR2 reads SNTAGT. The CDR3 runs to 13 residues. Unmatched junction bases numbered 5, after V lost 6 bases and J lost 4 bases. The CDR3 reads CASRGPGGTEAFF. The DNA of the CDR3 is TGTGCCAGCAGAGGCCCAGGGGGCACTGAAGCTTTCTTT.

The chain recombines TRBV6-4 with TRBJ2-7; 14 bases match TRBD2. J gave up 2 bases and V 6 bases, and 12 bases lay outside the gene matches. CDR1 is MRHNA and CDR2 is SNTAGT in the germline V gene. CDR3 length: 18 amino acids. The CDR3 loop is CASRTTPGLAGDTYEQYF. CDR3 coding DNA: TGTGCCAGCAGAACTACCCCGGGACTAGCGGGAGATACCTACGAGCAGTACTTC.

In its sample, this clone was seen a few times. The V and J genes are TRBV5-1 and TRBJ2-5, with 10 nucleotides matching TRBD2. The CDR3 runs 16 residues. In germline, CDR1 is SGHRS, CDR2 YFSETQ. Trimming removed 1 base from V and 5 bases from J; junction bases left unmatched: 8. In DNA form, the CDR3 reads TGCGCCAGCAGCTTGAGCTCTAGCGGGGGCGGGGAGACCCAGTACTTC. It is translated as CASSLSSSGGGETQYF.

CDR3 amino acids: CASSLAGNSNQPQHF. CDR3 DNA: TGTGCCAGCAGTTTAGCAGGGAACAGCAATCAGCCCCAGCATTTT. V gene TRBV6-5 combines with J gene TRBJ1-5, with TRBD1 as a possible D gene (5 bases). Germline values: CDR1 MNHEY, CDR2 SVGAGI. Trimming removed 4 bases from V and 1 base from J, with 11 bases in between. The CDR3 extends over 15 amino acids.